Reported below is one TCR beta chain. Its antigen is unidentified. This specimen comes from a study of CD8 T cells in ankylosing spondylitis. Study observations and caveats: Reportedly, significant enrichment of disease-linked clones occurred in matched ankylosing spondylitis synovial fluid. A motif of fewer than ten highly homologous TCR beta variants was seen as apparently characteristic of ankylosing spondylitis blood.

Germline loops: CDR1 SGHAT, CDR2 FQNNGV. The CDR3 has 17 amino acids. Trimming pared 1 base from V and 3 bases from J, leaving 19 bases between. The TCR beta libraries were generated through quantitative 5'-RACE incorporating molecular barcodes. TCRdb reprocessed the 5' RACE reads with MiXCR, giving one entry per CDR3 protein. The table has under 450,000 distinct CDR3 sequences, approximately 17% seen once; the top ten hold approximately 1%. The sample was blood, either unsorted or a sorted T cell fraction (not recorded which). The receptor comes from a male donor with ankylosing spondylitis. This chain joins TRBV11-2 and TRBJ2-7; either TRBD1 or TRBD2 may fit D (7 bases each). This CDR3 is CASSLGPRGGMVYEQYF. The CDR3 DNA sequence: TGTGCCAGCAGCTTAGGCCCCAGGGGGGGGATGGTCTACGAGCAGTACTTC.